This T cell receptor beta chain was sequenced during a study of shared T cell receptors in the human thymus. Germline assignment: CDR1 WSHSY and CDR2 SAAADI. The V gene end was trimmed by 7 bases and the J gene end by 6 bases; junction bases not matched to a gene: 14. The CDR3 totals 17 residues. This clone was seen just once. Libraries were prepared by immunoSEQ multiplex PCR; TCRdb keeps only in-frame clonotypes and omits some of them. The sample holds approximately 490,000 clones, 75% to 80% seen once. The data also belong to a second study, concerning human thymus T cells. As reported in that work: Thymus tissue for the work was resected from patients undergoing corrective heart surgery. The authors found apparently biased V and J gene usage in thymic and blood repertoires. Thymic repertoires overlap heavily among unrelated individuals, related research has reported.

The sequencing input was thymocytes. This TCR came from a boy under three years old with a congenital heart defect. The chain links TRBV10-2 to TRBJ2-1; 11 bases are shared with TRBD2. The DNA for the CDR3 is TGCGCCAGCACTTCCCTTATAGCGGGAGGGCCGGCCAATGAGCAGTTCTTC. It encodes CASTSLIAGGPANEQFF.